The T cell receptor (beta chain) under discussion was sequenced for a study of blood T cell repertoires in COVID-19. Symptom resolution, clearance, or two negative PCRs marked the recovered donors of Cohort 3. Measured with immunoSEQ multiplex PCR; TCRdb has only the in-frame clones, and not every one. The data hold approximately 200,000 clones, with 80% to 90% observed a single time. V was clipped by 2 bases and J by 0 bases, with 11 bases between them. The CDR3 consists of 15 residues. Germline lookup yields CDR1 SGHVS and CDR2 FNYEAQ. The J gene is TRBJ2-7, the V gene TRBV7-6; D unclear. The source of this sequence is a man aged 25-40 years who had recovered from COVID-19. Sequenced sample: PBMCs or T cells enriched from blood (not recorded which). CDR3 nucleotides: TGTGCCAGCAGCTTATTGGCAGGTCTCTCCTACGAGCAGTACTTC. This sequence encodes CASSLLAGLSYEQYF.